These 5 T cell receptor beta chains came from one sample sequenced in a study of cytomegalovirus exposure and HLA in healthy donors listed by TCRdb under 2017. Library preparation used the immunoSEQ multiplex PCR assay. For the multiplex PCR, a mixture combining 60 forward primers for TCR Vbeta segments and 13 reverse primers for TCR Jbeta segments was used. The source is immuneACCESS, and TCRdb retained only in-frame sequences with V and J called. Part of the clones is not carried over; for the studies checked, unresolved V genes explain less than half of this, and the remainder is unexplained. The data table for this sample lists approximately 140,000 clones. The top ten clonotypes cover roughly 3% of the sample. Sequencing used PBMCs. These receptor sequences come from a man between 35 and 55 years old in good health and CMV-seronegative.

The rearrangement uses TRBV7-6 and TRBJ1-1, with 7 nucleotides matching TRBD1. V shed 4 bases and J 6 bases; nucleotides not matched to a gene: 2. CDR3 size: 12 residues. Germline CDR1 SGHVS, CDR2 FNYEAQ. CDR3 region: CASSSTGPEAFF. The CDR3, as DNA: TGTGCCAGCAGCTCGACAGGGCCTGAAGCTTTCTTT.

The chain has TRBV10-3 and TRBJ1-4, with no clear D. CDR3 length: 15 amino acids. The germline V gene has CDR1 ENHRY and CDR2 SYGVKD. V lost 0 bases and J lost 3, with 8 bases in between. The CDR3 DNA is TGTGCCATCAGTGAGTCAGGGAGGTCTAATGAAAAACTGTTTTTT. This gives the protein CAISESGRSNEKLFF.

The chain employs TRBV5-1 and TRBJ1-1; 10 bases are a match to TRBD1. This CDR3 is 16 amino acids long. V trimming: 4 bases; J trimming: 0 bases; junction bases outside the gene matches: 6. CDR1 and CDR2 (germline): SGHRS, YFSETQ. The CDR3 region is CASSRDRGHLNTEAFF. The CDR3 nucleotides are TGCGCCAGCAGCCGGGACAGGGGTCACCTGAACACTGAAGCTTTCTTT.

The chain links TRBV4-3 to TRBJ2-3; a possible D gene is TRBD1 (5 bases). This CDR3 is built from 13 residues. The V end was cut by 2 bases, the J end by 6 bases, with 9 bases between. Germline loops: CDR1 LGHNA, CDR2 YSLEER. The CDR3 region is CASSQNRIDTQYF. The CDR3 DNA follows: TGCGCCAGCAGCCAAAACAGGATTGATACGCAGTATTTT.

CDR3 sequence: CASSLDGTGGTGQPQHF. CDR3 coding DNA: TGCGCCAGCAGCTTGGACGGGACAGGGGGCACCGGTCAGCCCCAGCATTTT. V is TRBV5-1 and J is TRBJ1-5, with 12 bases identical to TRBD1. V lost 0 bases, J lost 6 bases, and 7 bases stayed unmatched. The germline gives CDR1 SGHRS, CDR2 YFSETQ. The CDR3 length is 17 residues.